A selection of T cell receptor beta chains follows, all from one sample in a study of graft-versus-host responses after intestinal transplantation. Their cognate antigens are unknown. This table comes from immunoSEQ multiplex PCR, and its TCRdb copy is limited to in-frame clones, with some not included. The profile shows over 100,000 clones, approximately 94% of them singletons. The source was unstimulated CD4+ T cells sorted from spleen or lymph node cells, collected before transplant. The receptor set was obtained from a human donor who was the organ donor for an intestinal transplant. Both conserved end residues are part of each CDR3. Fields, in order: J gene, D gene, clone size, V gene, CDR3 protein, CDR3 DNA. A D gene is named only where the DNA matches it firmly. Rows may omit the clone size; those that give it use once, few, many or a size class.

J gene: TRBJ2-2
D gene: TRBD1
clone size: NA
V gene: TRBV4-3
CDR3 protein: CASSQEGNRGRTGELFF
CDR3 DNA: TGCGCCAGCAGCCAAGAAGGAAATAGGGGGCGGACCGGGGAGCTGTTTTTT

J gene: TRBJ1-2
D gene: TRBD1
clone size: NA
V gene: TRBV30
CDR3 protein: CASKGAVGGYTF
CDR3 DNA: TGTGCCAGCAAGGGGGCAGTGGGTGGCTACACCTTC

J gene: TRBJ2-1
D gene: NA
clone size: NA
V gene: TRBV11-2
CDR3 protein: CASSPRRSSYNEQFF
CDR3 DNA: TGTGCCAGCAGCCCAAGACGGAGCTCCTACAATGAGCAGTTCTTC

J gene: TRBJ1-1
D gene: TRBD1
clone size: NA
V gene: TRBV19
CDR3 protein: CASRVDNRGGTEAFF
CDR3 DNA: TGTGCCAGTAGAGTAGATAACAGGGGAGGGACTGAAGCTTTCTTT

J gene: TRBJ2-6
D gene: NA
clone size: NA
V gene: TRBV2
CDR3 protein: CASRTDPSGANVLTF
CDR3 DNA: TGTGCCAGCAGGACAGACCCCTCTGGGGCCAACGTCCTGACTTTC

J gene: TRBJ2-7
D gene: TRBD1
clone size: NA
V gene: TRBV19
CDR3 protein: CASRGRFYEQYF
CDR3 DNA: TGTGCCAGCAGGGGGCGGTTTTACGAGCAGTACTTC

J gene: TRBJ1-2
D gene: NA
clone size: NA
V gene: TRBV30
CDR3 protein: CAWSVGGGYTF
CDR3 DNA: TGTGCCTGGAGTGTAGGGGGAGGCTACACCTTC

J gene: TRBJ2-1
D gene: NA
clone size: NA
V gene: TRBV28
CDR3 protein: CASSSRTPRPNEQFF
CDR3 DNA: TGTGCCAGCAGTTCACGGACCCCAAGGCCCAATGAGCAGTTCTTC

J gene: TRBJ1-1
D gene: NA
clone size: once
V gene: TRBV28
CDR3 protein: CASSPMRTDTEAFF
CDR3 DNA: TGTGCCAGCAGCCCCATGAGGACAGACACTGAAGCTTTCTTT

J gene: TRBJ1-2
D gene: NA
clone size: NA
V gene: TRBV5-1
CDR3 protein: CASSPKTGREGVTNYGYTF
CDR3 DNA: TGCGCCAGCAGCCCGAAAACAGGGCGCGAAGGGGTGACTAACTATGGCTACACCTTC

J gene: TRBJ2-7
D gene: NA
clone size: NA
V gene: TRBV2
CDR3 protein: CASSDRRYF
CDR3 DNA: TGTGCCAGCAGTGACAGGCGGTACTTC

J gene: TRBJ1-4
D gene: NA
clone size: NA
V gene: TRBV25-1
CDR3 protein: CASSGWEFNEKLFF
CDR3 DNA: TGTGCCAGCAGTGGATGGGAATTTAATGAAAAACTGTTTTTT

J gene: TRBJ1-4
D gene: TRBD1
clone size: NA
V gene: TRBV15
CDR3 protein: CATRIGTGNEKLFF
CDR3 DNA: TGTGCCACCAGGATCGGGACAGGGAATGAAAAACTGTTTTTT

J gene: TRBJ2-1
D gene: TRBD1
clone size: NA
V gene: TRBV5-1
CDR3 protein: CASSRGQGNNEQFF
CDR3 DNA: TGCGCCAGCAGCCGTGGACAGGGGAACAATGAGCAGTTCTTC

J gene: TRBJ2-3
D gene: NA
clone size: NA
V gene: TRBV6-7
CDR3 protein: CASSYSIDVLYTDTQYF
CDR3 DNA: TGTGCCAGCAGTTACTCAATAGACGTCCTATACACAGATACGCAGTATTTT

J gene: TRBJ2-7
D gene: TRBD2
clone size: NA
V gene: TRBV7-2
CDR3 protein: CASSLSLAGGEQYF
CDR3 DNA: TGTGCCAGCAGCTTAAGCCTAGCGGGAGGCGAGCAGTACTTC

J gene: TRBJ1-3
D gene: NA
clone size: NA
V gene: TRBV28
CDR3 protein: CASSSTYSLSGNTIYF
CDR3 DNA: TGTGCCAGCAGTTCGACCTATAGCCTCTCTGGAAACACCATATATTTT

J gene: TRBJ1-2
D gene: NA
clone size: NA
V gene: TRBV9
CDR3 protein: CASSAANYGYTF
CDR3 DNA: TGTGCCAGCAGCGCAGCTAACTATGGCTACACCTTC

J gene: TRBJ2-7
D gene: TRBD2
clone size: NA
V gene: TRBV7-8
CDR3 protein: CASSLGVGRGDEQYF
CDR3 DNA: TGTGCCAGCAGCTTAGGGGTCGGGAGGGGCGACGAGCAGTACTTC

J gene: TRBJ2-4
D gene: TRBD2
clone size: once
V gene: TRBV7-2
CDR3 protein: CASSSRGTSGRLNIQYF
CDR3 DNA: TGTGCCAGCAGCTCGCGAGGGACTAGCGGGAGGCTAAACATTCAGTACTTC

J gene: TRBJ2-1
D gene: TRBD2
clone size: NA
V gene: TRBV10-1
CDR3 protein: CASSSKTSGSYNEQFF
CDR3 DNA: TGCGCCAGCAGTTCTAAGACTAGCGGCTCCTACAATGAGCAGTTCTTC

J gene: TRBJ2-5
D gene: TRBD2
clone size: NA
V gene: TRBV7-2
CDR3 protein: CASSLGLADKETQYF
CDR3 DNA: TGTGCCAGCAGCTTGGGGCTAGCGGATAAAGAGACCCAGTACTTC